What follows are 2 T cell receptor beta chains derived from one specimen sequenced in a study of radiation and T cells in renal cell carcinoma. The time point is: blood 2 weeks post-SBRT. This sample's treatment: 15 Gy SBRT to primary tumor, nephrectomy 4 weeks later. The method was immunoSEQ multiplex PCR; TCRdb's version includes in-frame clones alone and lacks a portion of them. The data contain tens of thousands of clones, approximately 80% of them singletons. The input for sequencing was blood, taken from a patient whose treatment included radiotherapy and nephrectomy. The receptors shown here come from a woman aged 70-85 years with renal cell carcinoma.

The V and J genes are TRBV9 and TRBJ2-7; 7 bases are shared with TRBD2. The V and J ends lost 4 bases and 1 base, in that order; junction bases with no gene match: 5. Germline lookup yields CDR1 SGDLS and CDR2 YYNGEE. The CDR3 is 14 amino acids. The CDR3 loop reads CASSNGRESYEQYF. The CDR3 region has the DNA TGTGCCAGCAGCAATGGGCGGGAGTCCTACGAGCAGTACTTC.

V gene TRBV9 combines with J gene TRBJ2-2, with 12 bases fitting TRBD1. Per germline, CDR1 SGDLS and CDR2 YYNGEE. Trimming took 3 bases from V and 7 from J; bases not matched to a gene: 7. CDR3 size: 16 residues. CDR3 in amino acids: CASSAGTGGTGGELFF. CDR3 coding DNA: TGTGCCAGCAGCGCAGGGACAGGGGGCACGGGCGGGGAGCTGTTTTTT.